This T cell receptor beta chain was profiled in a study of CD8+ T cells in alopecia areata. As to treatment: oral pan-JAK inhibitor, 5-10 mg twice daily. This CDR3 is 15 amino acids long. Trimming took off 5 bases at V and 2 bases at J, with 14 bases between the two ends. Germline CDR1 LNHNV, CDR2 YYDKDF (reference sequence). Reverse transcription of extracted RNA yielded cDNA, which provided the sequencing template. The table came from immunoSEQ multiplex PCR; TCRdb's copy has only in-frame clones and leaves some out. The sample records around 300,000 clones, about 60% being singletons. This TCR came from a human donor with alopecia areata. Sequences were derived from CD4+ T cells sorted from blood, sampled around week 54, from a patient treated with tofacitinib. The rearrangement links TRBV15 to TRBJ2-3; D is perhaps TRBD1 (6 bases). The CDR3 coding sequence is TGTGCCACCAGCTTCGGGACACTTTCCACAGATACGCAGTATTTT. As protein: CATSFGTLSTDTQYF.